Listed here are 8 T cell receptor beta chains from one sample, sequenced in a study of T cell clones after liver transplantation. Repertoires were generated with immunoSEQ multiplex PCR, while TCRdb's copy carries only in-frame clones and drops some. The sample records tens of thousands of clones, over 80% being singletons. Sequencing used CD4+ T cells from blood, obtained 45 to 47 months after liver transplant. The source is a human patient who received a liver transplant. Some T cells here may be from the graft donor.

The chain couples TRBV15 to TRBJ1-3, with 8 positions matching TRBD1. V shed 0 bases and J 10 bases; nucleotides not matched to a gene: 8. The CDR3 has 15 amino acids. The V gene's germline CDR1 is LNHNV and CDR2 YYDKDF (reference sequence). The CDR3 DNA reads TGTGCCACCAGCAGAGATGGGGACAGGCGGAATACCATATATTTT. Translating gives CATSRDGDRRNTIYF.

The V and J genes are TRBV6-1 and TRBJ2-4; maybe TRBD1 (6 bases). Trimming stripped 3 bases from V and 7 bases from J, with 13 bases between. Germline V lookup: CDR1 MNHNS, CDR2 SASEGT. The CDR3 covers 14 residues. This CDR3 reads CASSELGAGNIQYF. Here the CDR3 DNA reads TGTGCCAGCAGTGAGTTGGGGGCAGGGAACATTCAGTACTTC.

This clone has only a few counts. The rearrangement joins TRBV7-9 to TRBJ2-2; 9 positions agree with TRBD2. The CDR3 extends over 14 amino acids. The ends lost 1 base at V and 6 bases at J; junction bases unmatched: 0. From germline, CDR1 is SEHNR and CDR2 FQNEAQ (reference sequence). The CDR3 region has the DNA TGTGCCAGCAGCTTAGGACTAGCGGCCGGGGAGCTGTTTTTT. Residues: CASSLGLAAGELFF.

In its sample, this clone was seen once. The chain links TRBV28 to TRBJ1-4, with 7 positions matching TRBD1. Per the germline V gene, CDR1 is MDHEN and CDR2 is SYDVKM. V gave up 7 bases and J gave up 2 bases; unmatched junction bases: 10. This CDR3 spans 16 amino acids. The CDR3: CASKVGLGQTNEKLFF. In DNA, the CDR3 is TGTGCCAGCAAGGTGGGGCTGGGACAGACTAATGAAAAACTGTTTTTT. The full variable domain, rest sourced from reference TRBV28 and TRBJ1-4, is DVKVTQSSRYLVKRTGEKVFLECVQDMDHENMFWYRQDPGLGLRLIYFSYDVKMKEKGDIPEGYSVSREKKERFSLILESASTNQTSMYLCASKVGLGQTNEKLFFGSGTQLSVL.

The CDR3 reads CSARDGVEQFF. DNA of the CDR3: TGCAGTGCTAGAGATGGCGTTGAGCAGTTCTTC. J is TRBJ2-1 and V is TRBV20-1; D remains unclear. The V gene's germline CDR1 is DFQATT and CDR2 SNEGSKA (reference sequence). Trimming stripped 0 bases from V and 9 bases from J, with 6 bases between. The CDR3 has 11 residues.

The chain carries TRBV2 and TRBJ2-7; no reliable D call. The CDR3 is made up of 12 amino acids. Germline V gives CDR1 SNHLY, CDR2 FYNNEI. Trimming removed 3 bases from V and 2 bases from J, with 5 bases in between. CDR3 residues: CASSDRAYEQYF. The DNA of the CDR3 is TGTGCCAGCAGTGACCGTGCCTACGAGCAGTACTTC.

As regards this clone: Within the sample, other DNA sequences also encode this same CDR3. V and J are TRBV4-3 and TRBJ2-1; D gene ambiguous. Germline CDR1 reads LGHNA; CDR2 reads YSLEER. The V gene lost 0 bases and the J gene lost 2 bases, with 8 bases spanning the gap. The CDR3 is 15 residues long. For the CDR3, the DNA is TGCGCCAGCAGCCAAGACTGGCGTACCTACAATGAGCAGTTCTTC. It codes for CASSQDWRTYNEQFF.

This chain links TRBV11-2 with TRBJ2-3, with D unclear. Trimming removed 1 base at V and 0 bases at J, with 5 bases between. CDR3 length: 14 amino acids. Germline loops: CDR1 SGHAT, CDR2 FQNNGV. The CDR3, as DNA: TGTGCCAGCAGCTTAGCCCGGAGCACAGATACGCAGTATTTT. Its protein is CASSLARSTDTQYF.